This entry describes one TCR beta chain. The sample comes from a study of T cell changes during pregnancy in multiple sclerosis. Profiling relied on immunoSEQ multiplex PCR, and the TCRdb table lists in-frame clones only, not all of them. The sample comprises approximately 40,000 clones, roughly 90% of which are singletons, and around 5.5% rests with the top ten. The clonotype was recovered from a female donor with multiple sclerosis, enrolled in a pregnancy study. The sequenced sample was CD8+ T cells from peripheral blood mononuclear cells, obtained in the third trimester of pregnancy.

The CDR3 region has the DNA TGCGCCAGCAGCCAAGTCACGGGAGGGCCAACCGGGGAGCTGTTTTTT. Encoded protein: CASSQVTGGPTGELFF. The rearrangement joins TRBV4-3 to TRBJ2-2; 8 bases agree with TRBD2. This CDR3 has 16 amino acids. Germline V gene lookup returns CDR1 LGHNA and CDR2 YSLEER. V trimming: 1 base; J trimming: 5 bases; junction bases outside the gene matches: 6.